A selection of T cell receptor beta chains follows, all from one sample in a study of molecular identifiers for immune sequencing clone quantification. TCRdb ran MiXCR on the PCR reads and lists one entry per CDR3 protein. Of around 460,000 distinct CDR3 sequences listed, about 25% are singletons. Sequencing was performed on naive CD8+ T cells from blood, with Jurkat cell RNA spiked in. The receptors were gathered from a human donor in good health. Some libraries in this study had Jurkat cell RNA spiked in. CDR3s include the opening cysteine and the closing phenylalanine or tryptophan. D genes are given only for firm matches. Clone size, where shown, is once, few, many, or a class for clones that have expanded.

>TRBJ2-1|TRBV2|few|.
CASGAADSSSYNGQFF
TGTGCCAGCGGGGCGGCGGACAGCAGCTCCTACAATGGGCAGTTCTTC
>TRBJ2-7|TRBV7-9|.|.
CASRPRGTAYEQYF
TGTGCCAGCAGACCCCGGGGGACAGCCTACGAGCAGTACTTC
>TRBJ1-5|TRBV6-5|few|TRBD1
CASSRDSTNQPQHF
TGTGCCAGCAGTCGGGACAGTACCAATCAGCCCCAGCATTTT
>TRBJ1-1|TRBV6-2/TRBV6-3|many|.
CASCLTVMNTEAFF
TGTGCCAGCTGTTTGACAGTCATGAACACTGAAGCTTTCTTT
>TRBJ1-2|TRBV23-1|few|TRBD1
CASRMDRRNGYTF
TGCGCCAGCAGGATGGACAGGCGGAATGGCTACACCTTC
>TRBJ2-1|TRBV10-3|.|TRBD2
CAISELALADDNEQFF
TGTGCCATCAGTGAGCTCGCACTAGCGGATGACAATGAGCAGTTCTTC
>TRBJ1-2|TRBV6-5|many|TRBD1
CASGGLDRGYGYTF
TGTGCCAGCGGGGGGCTGGACAGGGGCTATGGCTACACCTTC
>TRBJ1-2|TRBV6-1|few|.
CASSEDRGVYYGYTF
TGTGCCAGCAGTGAAGATCGGGGGGTCTACTATGGCTACACCTTC
>TRBJ2-3|TRBV11-2|.|.
CASSHVRRDTQYF
TGTGCCAGCAGTCACGTAAGGCGGGATACGCAGTATTTT
>TRBJ1-2|TRBV27|.|TRBD1
CASSWAGGYGYTF
TGTGCCAGCAGTTGGGCAGGGGGCTATGGCTACACCTTC
>TRBJ2-3|TRBV7-9|few|TRBD2
CASSFSGGARDTQYF
TGTGCCAGCAGCTTTAGCGGGGGGGCCCGAGATACGCAGTATTTT
>TRBJ2-1|TRBV5-4|few|.
CASTASYSYNEQFF
TGTGCCAGCACCGCCTCATATAGCTACAATGAGCAGTTCTTC
>TRBJ2-7|TRBV6-6|many|.
CASSQDTYEQYF
TGTGCCAGCAGTCAGGACACGTACGAGCAGTACTTC
>TRBJ2-5|TRBV7-9|few|.
CASSSPLDSQETQYF
TGTGCCAGCAGCTCACCCCTGGACAGCCAAGAGACCCAGTACTTC
>TRBJ1-4|TRBV13|.|TRBD1
CASSLWGQVNEKLFF
TGTGCCAGCAGCTTATGGGGACAGGTTAATGAAAAACTGTTTTTT
>TRBJ2-1|TRBV27|.|TRBD1
CAGHSGTASYNEQFF
TGTGCCGGCCATTCCGGGACAGCAAGCTACAATGAGCAGTTCTTC
>TRBJ1-1|TRBV30|.|TRBD1
CAWSGRTGLNTEAFF
TGTGCCTGGAGTGGGAGGACAGGACTGAACACTGAAGCTTTCTTT
>TRBJ2-7|TRBV29-1|many|.
CSAPDIWTYEQYF
TGCAGCGCCCCGGACATATGGACCTACGAGCAGTACTTC